This entry describes one TCR beta chain. Sequenced by immunoSEQ multiplex PCR; TCRdb stores in-frame clones only, minus some. The top ten hold 0.9% to 1% of the sample, which has some 60,000 clones, 90% to 97% seen once. This record comes from a study of cytomegalovirus exposure and HLA in healthy donors. The V end was cut by 7 bases, the J end by 0 bases, with 10 bases between. Germline V gene sequence: CDR1 MNHEY, CDR2 SVGAGI. The CDR3 consists of 14 residues. Sequencing used PBMCs. This sequence was found in a man aged 18 to 29 in good health and CMV-seronegative. The rearrangement uses TRBV6-5 and TRBJ2-1; D uncertain. CDR3 coding DNA: TGTGCCAGCAAAGGAGACTCCTCCTACAATGAGCAGTTCTTC. As protein: CASKGDSSYNEQFF.